The 31 T cell receptor beta chains below come from one sample, sequenced in a study of blood T cells in healthy people across ages. Combining a sample-barcoded 5' primer with a J-beta primer mix, a second PCR ran for roughly 7 to 11 cycles. MiXCR, applied by TCRdb to the 5' RACE reads, yields one record per CDR3 protein. The data contain hundreds of thousands of distinct CDR3 sequences, 45% to 65% of them singletons. The specimen was blood. All receptors come from a man in his fifties or sixties in good health.

The chain couples TRBV6-5 to TRBJ1-4; possibly TRBD1 for D (6 bases). The V end lost 6 bases, the J end lost 6 bases, and 17 bases lay between the germline ends. Germline V gene lookup returns CDR1 MNHEY and CDR2 SVGAGI. The CDR3 covers 15 residues. As DNA, the CDR3 is TGTGCCAGCAGGCTGACAGACAGGCTCCATGAAAAACTGTTTTTT. Translation: CASRLTDRLHEKLFF.

Notes on this clonotype: A much bigger clone sits one base away, suggesting this may be a read error. The rearrangement joins TRBV14 to TRBJ2-5; D is uncertain. CDR3 size: 15 residues. Trimming took 2 bases from V and 3 from J, leaving 13 bases between them. The V gene's germline CDR1 is SGHDN and CDR2 FVKESK. CDR3 nucleotides: TGTGCCAGCAGCCAAAGGGTGCTAGGCGAAGAGACCCAGTACTTC. This translates into CASSQRVLGEETQYF.

V gene TRBV12-3 or TRBV12-4 combines with J gene TRBJ1-1, with no clear D. V was cut by 8 bases and J by 5 bases, with 15 bases left in between. The CDR3 length is 13 residues. The CDR3 loop reads CASHPDRETEAFF. In DNA, the CDR3 is TGTGCCAGCCACCCGGACCGGGAAACTGAAGCTTTCTTT.

J is TRBJ1-1 and V is TRBV3-1, with 9 bases identical to TRBD1. Germline loops: CDR1 LGHDT, CDR2 YNNKEL (reference sequence). This CDR3 comprises 14 residues. Trimming took 3 bases from V and 6 from J; bases not matched to a gene: 5. CDR3 coding DNA: TGTGCCAGCAGCCAGGAGGACAGGGGTGCTGAAGCTTTCTTT. This gives the protein CASSQEDRGAEAFF. The entire variable domain, with the rest obtained from reference TRBV3-1 and TRBJ1-1, is as follows: DTAVSQTPKYLVTQMGNDKSIKCEQNLGHDTMYWYKQDSKKFLKIMFSYNNKELIINETVPNRFSPKSPDKAHLNLHINSLELGDSAVYFCASSQEDRGAEAFFGQGTRLTVV.

Remarks on this clonotype: A much larger clonotype is one base distant, so this may be a read error. This chain joins TRBV11-2 and TRBJ2-1; 9 bases fit TRBD2. CDR3 length: 17 residues. Germline assignment: CDR1 SGHAT and CDR2 FQNNGV. The CDR3, as DNA: TGTGGCAGCAGCTCCGTGGGAGGCGGGGGGGCATACAATGAGCAGTTCTTC. It translates to CGSSSVGGGGAYNEQFF.

In this sample, this clonotype turned up once. The V call is TRBV29-1, the J call TRBJ2-2, with D perhaps matching TRBD2 (5 bases). This CDR3 has 15 residues. Looked up from germline, CDR1 is SQVTM and CDR2 is ANQGSEA. Trimming stripped 4 bases from V and 3 bases from J, with 15 bases between. The CDR3 reads CSVVPQGSYTGELFF. The CDR3 nucleotides are TGCAGCGTTGTGCCCCAAGGGAGCTACACCGGGGAGCTGTTTTTT.

There are many counts of this clonotype. The V and J genes are TRBV7-2 and TRBJ1-2; D might be TRBD1 (6 bases). V lost 1 base, J lost 4 bases, and 7 bases lay in between. The CDR3 consists of 13 residues. Germline CDR1 and CDR2: SGHTA and FQGNSA. The CDR3 DNA follows: TGTGCCAGCAGCTTAGACAGGGTCTATGGCTACACCTTC. Translation gives CASSLDRVYGYTF.

This clonotype was counted only a few times. The CDR3 nucleotides are TGTGCCAGCAGCGTAGGGGGACGCGGGGCAGAGACCCAGTACTTC. Its translation: CASSVGGRGAETQYF. This rearrangement joins TRBV9 to TRBJ2-5, with D possibly matching TRBD2 (6 bases). The CDR3 totals 15 residues. Germline loops: CDR1 SGDLS, CDR2 YYNGEE. With 0 bases removed from V and 4 bases from J, the gap between germline ends came to 13 bases.

The genes are TRBV6-5 and TRBJ2-5; TRBD2 matches at 10 bases. The CDR3 spans 15 residues. The germline CDR1 and CDR2 sequences are MNHEY and SVGAGI. J gave up 5 bases and V 6 bases, and 9 bases lay outside the gene matches. CDR3 amino acids: CASRSQLAGTETQYF. For the CDR3, the DNA is TGTGCCAGCAGATCCCAACTAGCGGGAACTGAGACCCAGTACTTC.

The rearrangement joins TRBV5-6 to TRBJ1-2; 9 positions agree with TRBD1. The CDR3 covers 15 residues. V trimming: 4 bases; J trimming: 8 bases; junction bases outside the gene matches: 12. Germline-derived CDR1 and CDR2 are SGHDT and YYEEEE. The CDR3 DNA is TGTGCCAGCAGCGGAACATACAGGGGGCCAGGGGGCTACACCTTC. The encoded protein is CASSGTYRGPGGYTF.

The chain is built from TRBV28 and TRBJ1-1; D gene unclear. V was trimmed by 2 bases and J by 6 bases, leaving 16 bases between them. Germline loops: CDR1 MDHEN, CDR2 SYDVKM. This CDR3 comprises 15 residues. CDR3 amino acids: CASSLGGSGRAEAFF. The DNA of the CDR3 is TGTGCCAGCAGTTTAGGTGGCAGCGGTCGTGCTGAAGCTTTCTTT.

A few counts support this clonotype. The chain employs TRBV20-1 and TRBJ2-5; possibly TRBD2 for D (5 bases). CDR1 is DFQATT and CDR2 is SNEGSKA in the germline V gene (reference sequence). The CDR3 runs to 13 residues. CDR3 sequence: CSTTSRGGETQYF. The CDR3, as DNA: TGCAGCACTACCAGTCGGGGTGGAGAGACCCAGTACTTC.

The V and J genes are TRBV20-1 and TRBJ2-7, with TRBD2 matching over 11 bases. This CDR3 is built from 14 residues. The junction had 9 bases not matched to a gene; V was cut back by 5 bases and J by 6 bases. CDR1 and CDR2 (germline): DFQATT, SNEGSKA (reference sequence). The CDR3 reads CSADSGRAISEQYF. The CDR3 nucleotides are TGCAGTGCTGATAGCGGGAGGGCCATATCCGAGCAGTACTTC.

This chain connects TRBV5-1 to TRBJ2-5; TRBD2 aligns across 9 bases. Per germline, CDR1 SGHRS and CDR2 YFSETQ. CDR3 length: 15 residues. V was clipped by 4 bases and J by 5 bases; unmatched bases: 9. CDR3 coding DNA: TGCGCCAGCAGCCGGTCTAGCGGGATACGGGAGACCCAGTACTTC. This translates into CASSRSSGIRETQYF.

As concerns this clonotype: An end of the junction does not agree with germline; a read error may underlie this. The chain uses TRBV14 and TRBJ2-7; D is uncertain. This CDR3 spans 17 amino acids. Germline assignment: CDR1 SGHDN and CDR2 FVKESK. For the CDR3, the DNA is TGTGCCAGCAGCCGCCCCCCGGGTAGGGAACGTACCTACGGGCAGTACTTC. Translated: CASSRPPGRERTYGQYF.

The chain employs TRBV4-1 and TRBJ1-1; possibly TRBD1 for D (6 bases). The length of the CDR3 is 15 residues. V was pared by 1 base and J by 1 base, with 10 bases between. The germline CDR1 and CDR2 sequences are MGHRA and YSYEKL. The CDR3 sequence: CASSQVQGQNTEAFF. CDR3 coding DNA: TGCGCCAGCAGCCAAGTTCAGGGGCAGAACACTGAAGCTTTCTTT.

V gene TRBV7-8 combines with J gene TRBJ2-1, with D tentatively TRBD1 (6 bases). Germline CDR1 SGHVS, CDR2 FQNEAQ. The CDR3 extends over 15 amino acids. Trimming removed 3 bases at V and 3 bases at J, with 12 bases between. The CDR3 region is CASSFQGTYYNEQFF. The CDR3 DNA is TGTGCCAGCAGCTTTCAGGGGACCTACTACAATGAGCAGTTCTTC.

This clonotype was seen just once. The chain links TRBV7-7 to TRBJ2-1; D not resolved. Trimming removed 5 bases from V and 4 bases from J, with 9 bases in between. The CDR3 extends over 13 amino acids. The germline V gene encodes CDR1 SSHAT and CDR2 FNYEAQ (reference sequence). The CDR3 DNA sequence: TGTGCCAGCAGCACGACTGGGTACAATGAGCAGTTCTTC. Its protein is CASSTTGYNEQFF.

V usage is TRBV25-1 and J usage is TRBJ2-3; D is ambiguous. Trimming took 2 bases from V and 0 from J, leaving 9 bases between them. The germline CDR1 and CDR2 sequences are MGHDK and SYGVNS. The CDR3 has 15 residues. Here the CDR3 DNA reads TGTGCCAGCAGTGAAGAATGGGGAAGCACAGATACGCAGTATTTT. Translation gives CASSEEWGSTDTQYF.

The chain has TRBV6-2 or TRBV6-3 and TRBJ2-5; maybe TRBD1 (6 bases). Between the trimmed V and J ends, which lost 6 bases and 5 bases, there was a span of 16 bases. The CDR3 covers 14 residues. Germline V gene data show CDR1 as MNHEY and CDR2 as SVGEGT. Here the CDR3 DNA reads TGTGCCAGCAGGCCCACAGGGTTGGTGGAGACCCAGTACTTC. This gives the protein CASRPTGLVETQYF.

In the case of this clonotype: The germline gene is not matched at one end of the junction; a read error may be the cause. This chain links TRBV5-1 with TRBJ2-1; 10 bases map to TRBD2. Germline V CDR1 and CDR2: SGHRS, YFSETQ. The CDR3 spans 16 residues. The CDR3 bases are TGCGCCAGCGGCTTTTTAGCGGGAGGCCGCTACAATGAGCAGTTCTTC. Translating gives CASGFLAGGRYNEQFF.

This chain joins TRBV29-1 and TRBJ2-6; D unclear. The CDR3 is 13 amino acids. Germline-derived CDR1 and CDR2 are SQVTM and ANQGSEA. V was shortened by 7 bases and J by 0 bases, with 7 bases between the two germline ends. The CDR3 is CSGRVSGANVLTF. CDR3 in DNA: TGCAGCGGCCGGGTCTCTGGGGCCAACGTCCTGACTTTC.

This clonotype came up a few times. The chain's CDR3 is CASSQVHEQYF. CDR3 coding DNA: TGTGCCAGCAGCCAAGTCCACGAGCAGTACTTC. The rearrangement joins TRBV3-1 to TRBJ2-5; D is undetermined. Gene TRBJ2-7 matches the end of the DNA better, so the J call may be wrong. The CDR3 totals 11 residues. The germline V gene has CDR1 LGHDT and CDR2 YNNKEL (reference sequence).

This clonotype occurred a few times. The chain carries TRBV5-1 and TRBJ2-1; the match to TRBD2 covers 13 bases. The CDR3 extends over 16 amino acids. The germline V gene encodes CDR1 SGHRS and CDR2 YFSETQ. Trimming removed 4 bases from V and 9 bases from J; junction bases left unmatched: 10. The CDR3 sequence: CASSTTTSGRIGEQFF. The CDR3, as DNA: TGCGCCAGCAGCACAACGACTAGCGGGAGGATCGGTGAGCAGTTCTTC.

The chain carries TRBV7-9 and TRBJ2-7, with D uncertain. The J call could be wrong; TRBJ2-5 is a better fit for the DNA end. Germline V gene lookup returns CDR1 SEHNR and CDR2 FQNEAQ (reference sequence). The CDR3 length is 14 residues. CDR3 sequence (DNA): TGTGCCAGCAGCTTAGGTACAGTCGGGGAGACCCAGTACTTC. Translated: CASSLGTVGETQYF.

With respect to this clonotype: One junction end does not reproduce the germline sequence, and a read error may be involved. The rearrangement uses TRBV12-3 or TRBV12-4 and TRBJ2-3; D ambiguous. This CDR3 has 13 amino acids. This CDR3 reads CARSSVRADTQYF. The CDR3, as DNA: TGTGCCCGCAGCAGCGTTAGGGCAGATACGCAGTATTTT.

The chain links TRBV29-1 to TRBJ2-5, with a weak D call TRBD2 (5 bases). The CDR3 length is 13 residues. Between the trimmed V and J ends, which lost 6 bases and 4 bases, there was a span of 15 bases. CDR1 is SQVTM, CDR2 ANQGSEA, per germline. CDR3 sequence: CSVAVGASETQYF. In nucleotides, the CDR3 is TGCAGCGTCGCCGTGGGAGCTTCAGAGACCCAGTACTTC.

This clonotype occurred a few times. CDR3 region: CASRLDTQYF. The CDR3 nucleotides read TGTGCCAGCAGGCTAGATACGCAGTATTTT. V usage is TRBV6-1 and J usage is TRBJ2-3; no reliable D call. The germline gives CDR1 MNHNS, CDR2 SASEGT. The CDR3 runs 10 residues. The V and J ends lost 6 bases and 5 bases respectively, with 3 bases between them.

The J gene is TRBJ2-2, the V gene TRBV20-1, with D unresolved. This CDR3 region has 13 residues. V lost 3 bases and J 4 bases, leaving 9 bases between the germline ends. Germline V lookup: CDR1 DFQATT, CDR2 SNEGSKA (reference sequence). The CDR3: CSASWVRTGELFF. For the CDR3, the DNA is TGCAGTGCTAGCTGGGTGCGCACCGGGGAGCTGTTTTTT.

This chain links TRBV29-1 with TRBJ2-5; 9 bases map to TRBD2. Germline values: CDR1 SQVTM, CDR2 ANQGSEA. The CDR3 totals 15 residues. The V and J ends lost 4 bases and 5 bases, in that order; junction bases with no gene match: 11. The CDR3 DNA follows: TGCAGCGTTGGGGGCAGAGCGGGAGGAAAGGAGACCCAGTACTTC. This translates into CSVGGRAGGKETQYF.

To note about this clonotype: A clone one base away is much larger, so this may be a read error. This chain connects TRBV29-1 to TRBJ2-5; D is unresolved. V shed 1 base and J shed 11 bases, with 14 bases lying between them. CDR1 is SQVTM, CDR2 ANQGSEA, per germline. This CDR3 region has 12 residues. The DNA for the CDR3 is TGCAGCGTTGAAGTGCGCCACAGTGAGCAGTACTTC. This translates into CSVEVRHSEQYF.